This TCR beta chain originates from a study of blood T cells in healthy people across ages. Using a J-beta primer mix together with a sample-barcoded 5' primer, a second PCR was run for roughly 6 to 11 cycles. Each cDNA molecule was tagged by a template-switch adaptor that had 12 random nucleotides. One entry per CDR3 protein, called by TCRdb with MiXCR from the 5' RACE reads. The sample has about 680,000 distinct CDR3 sequences; 49% are singletons. Each donor's blood draw was 7.5 to 10 milliliters of peripheral blood. Broader study findings: Both higher diversity and more naive CD4+ cells marked long-lived donors when set against aged donors.

This clonotype was seen more than once but under ten times. The antigen is unknown. Germline V lookup: CDR1 MDHEN, CDR2 SYDVKM. The CDR3 length is 16 residues. V was clipped by 4 bases and J by 0 bases, with 13 bases between them. This chain uses TRBV28 with TRBJ2-4; D not certain. The specimen was blood. This clonotype was obtained from a woman aged 55-69 years in good health. Here the CDR3 reads CASSSYRHLAKNIQYF. The CDR3 bases are TGTGCCAGCAGTTCTTACCGACACCTAGCCAAAAACATTCAGTACTTC.